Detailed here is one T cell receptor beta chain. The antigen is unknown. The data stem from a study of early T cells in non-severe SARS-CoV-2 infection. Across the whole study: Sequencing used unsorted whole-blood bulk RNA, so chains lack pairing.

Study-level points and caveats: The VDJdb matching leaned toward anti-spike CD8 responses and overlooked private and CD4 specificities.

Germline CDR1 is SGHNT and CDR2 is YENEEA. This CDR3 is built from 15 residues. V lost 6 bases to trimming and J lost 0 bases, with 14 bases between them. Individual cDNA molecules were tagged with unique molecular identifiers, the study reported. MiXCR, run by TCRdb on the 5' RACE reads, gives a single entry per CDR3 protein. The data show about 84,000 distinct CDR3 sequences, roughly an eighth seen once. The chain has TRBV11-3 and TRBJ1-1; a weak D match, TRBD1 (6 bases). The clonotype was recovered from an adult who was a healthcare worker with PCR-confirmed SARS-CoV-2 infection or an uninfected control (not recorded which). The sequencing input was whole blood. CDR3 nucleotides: TGTGCCAGCAGGTCTAACAGGGCCTTGAACACTGAAGCTTTCTTT. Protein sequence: CASRSNRALNTEAFF.